These 11 T cell receptor beta chains were sequenced from one sample in a study of cytomegalovirus exposure and HLA in healthy donors. Generated by immunoSEQ multiplex PCR, the TCRdb table keeps only in-frame clones and is missing some. The sample shows about 190,000 clones, roughly 80% of them seen only once. Sequenced material: PBMCs. The receptors derive from a man in his late teens or twenties in good health and CMV-seropositive.

The V and J genes are TRBV4-2 and TRBJ2-7; TRBD2 agrees at 14 bases. CDR1 is LGHNA and CDR2 is YNFKEQ in the germline V gene. With V trimmed by 3 bases and J by 6 bases, 10 bases remained unmatched. CDR3 length equals 17 residues. The CDR3 here is CASSQGTSGSKLGEQYF. For the CDR3, the DNA is TGTGCCAGCAGCCAGGGGACTAGCGGGAGTAAACTGGGCGAGCAGTACTTC.

The genes are TRBV25-1 and TRBJ2-2, with TRBD2 identical over 7 bases. Trimming took 5 bases from V and 6 from J; bases not matched to a gene: 9. The CDR3 covers 15 residues. The germline V gene encodes CDR1 MGHDK and CDR2 SYGVNS. This chain's CDR3 is CASSRGGTASGELFF. For the CDR3, the DNA is TGTGCCAGCAGTCGGGGAGGGACCGCGTCCGGGGAGCTGTTTTTT.

This chain uses TRBV10-1 with TRBJ2-2; possible D gene TRBD1, 5 bases. The CDR3 has 13 amino acids. The germline V gene has CDR1 WNHNN and CDR2 SYGVQD (reference sequence). The V gene lost 9 bases and the J gene lost 5 bases, with 13 bases spanning the gap. CDR3 in DNA: TGCGCCAGTGAGGCAGGGAAAACCGGGGAGCTGTTTTTT. It codes for CASEAGKTGELFF.

The chain links TRBV29-1 to TRBJ2-3, with D perhaps matching TRBD1 (6 bases). This CDR3 contains 14 residues. The V and J ends lost 6 bases and 4 bases respectively, with 17 bases between them. Germline values: CDR1 SQVTM, CDR2 ANQGSEA. The CDR3, as DNA: TGCAGCGTATGGGACATCGACGGCGCAGATACGCAGTATTTT. Protein product: CSVWDIDGADTQYF.

This chain links TRBV27 with TRBJ2-2, with TRBD1 as a possible D gene (6 bases). The CDR3 totals 15 residues. Deletions cut 4 bases from V and 6 bases from J, with 15 bases between. Germline V gives CDR1 MNHEY, CDR2 SMNVEV (reference sequence). The CDR3 DNA reads TGTGCCAGCAGTTCAACCGACAGGCTGCCCGGGGAGCTGTTTTTT. Amino acid sequence: CASSSTDRLPGELFF.

The chain recombines TRBV7-6 with TRBJ2-2; TRBD1 is a possible D gene (5 bases). Trimming removed 5 bases from V and 7 bases from J, with 14 bases in between. The CDR3 is made up of 14 amino acids. Germline CDR1 SGHVS, CDR2 FNYEAQ. CDR3 residues: CASSRTQGDGELFF. As DNA, the CDR3 is TGTGCCAGCAGCCGGACCCAAGGGGACGGGGAGCTGTTTTTT.

This clone has more than one count but fewer than ten. The chain is built from TRBV14 and TRBJ2-5; 7 positions agree with TRBD1. The CDR3 runs 11 residues. J was trimmed by 7 bases and V by 5 bases; bases with no gene match: 1. The germline CDR1 and CDR2 sequences are SGHDN and FVKESK. In nucleotides, the CDR3 is TGTGCCAGCAGCTCAGGGGGGACCCAGTACTTC. Residues: CASSSGGTQYF.

This clone was observed once. The chain is built from TRBV5-6 and TRBJ2-4, with 8 nucleotides matching TRBD1. This CDR3 comprises 14 residues. Germline V gene sequence: CDR1 SGHDT, CDR2 YYEEEE. After removal of 0 bases from V and 9 bases from J, the junction contained 5 bases not matched to a gene. CDR3 region: CASSLVQGAAIQYF. CDR3 DNA sequence: TGTGCCAGCAGCTTGGTTCAGGGGGCGGCCATTCAGTACTTC.

DNA for the CDR3: TGTGCCAGCAGAATCCGGTCGGCTAGCGGTCGATTATCCTACGAGCAGTACTTC. Translating gives CASRIRSASGRLSYEQYF. The chain joins TRBV5-6 to TRBJ2-7; 7 nucleotides line up with TRBD2. Germline CDR1 SGHDT, CDR2 YYEEEE. V lost 5 bases and J lost 1; bases outside the gene matches: 18. The CDR3 contains 18 residues.

This clone was recorded once. CDR3 nucleotides: TGTGCCAGCAGCTTCCCCGGACTAGCGGGAGCCGGCGGGGAGCTGTTTTTT. This encodes CASSFPGLAGAGGELFF. The chain couples TRBV5-6 to TRBJ2-2, with 13 positions matching TRBD2. CDR1 and CDR2 from the germline V gene are SGHDT and YYEEEE. The CDR3 runs 17 residues. V lost 2 bases and J lost 7; bases outside the gene matches: 8.

The chain has TRBV14 and TRBJ2-3, with D hard to call. Germline V gene data show CDR1 as SGHDN and CDR2 as FVKESK. V was clipped by 3 bases and J by 3 bases, with 10 bases between them. The CDR3 extends over 14 amino acids. CDR3 sequence reads: CASSQARHTDTQYF. CDR3 sequence (DNA): TGTGCCAGCAGCCAGGCTAGGCATACAGATACGCAGTATTTT.